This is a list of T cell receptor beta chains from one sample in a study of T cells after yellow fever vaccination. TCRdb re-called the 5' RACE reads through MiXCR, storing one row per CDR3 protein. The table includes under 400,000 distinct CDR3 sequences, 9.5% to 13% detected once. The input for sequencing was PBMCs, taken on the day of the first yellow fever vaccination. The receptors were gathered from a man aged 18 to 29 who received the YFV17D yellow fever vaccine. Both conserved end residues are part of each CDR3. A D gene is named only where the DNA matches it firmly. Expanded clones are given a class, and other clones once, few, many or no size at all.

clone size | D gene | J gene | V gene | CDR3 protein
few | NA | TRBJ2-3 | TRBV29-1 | CSVEVQDTQYF
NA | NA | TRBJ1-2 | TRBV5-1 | CASSPGEGSTTHGYTF
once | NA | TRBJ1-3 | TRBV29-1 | CSGVSGNTIYF
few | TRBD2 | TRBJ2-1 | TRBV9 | CASSVVAGERYNEQFF
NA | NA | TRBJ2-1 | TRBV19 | CASSGGAWYNEQFF
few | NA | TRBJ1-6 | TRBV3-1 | CASSQRTSPYGSPLHF
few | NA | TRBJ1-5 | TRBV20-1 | CSARGDTHQPQHF
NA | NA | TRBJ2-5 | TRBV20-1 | CSARVAGVETQYF
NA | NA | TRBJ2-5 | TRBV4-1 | CASSQSTRTQETQYF
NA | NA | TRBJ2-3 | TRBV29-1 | CSVGSRLTDTQYF
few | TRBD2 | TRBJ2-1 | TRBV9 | CASSVDGTSGGAVEQFF
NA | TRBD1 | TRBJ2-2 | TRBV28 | CASSSRRGPSNTGELFF
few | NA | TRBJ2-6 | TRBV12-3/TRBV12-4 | CASSFEWGTSSGANVLTF
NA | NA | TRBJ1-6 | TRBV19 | CASSIQGRNSPLHF
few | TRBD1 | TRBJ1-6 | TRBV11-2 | CASSRRVGRGLYGSPLHF
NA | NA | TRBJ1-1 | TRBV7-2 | CASSSRGGAWTEAFF
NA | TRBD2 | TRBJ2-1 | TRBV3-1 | CASSLRLAGGLYNEQFF
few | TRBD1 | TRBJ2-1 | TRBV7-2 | CASTVPGQVYNEQFF
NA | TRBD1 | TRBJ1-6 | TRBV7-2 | CASSLARGQALGSPLHF
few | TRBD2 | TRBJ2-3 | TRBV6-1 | CASSPAGGTSTDTQYF
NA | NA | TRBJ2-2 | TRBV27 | CASSLLGTTYTGELFF
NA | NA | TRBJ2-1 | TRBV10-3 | CAISESKGNANEQFF
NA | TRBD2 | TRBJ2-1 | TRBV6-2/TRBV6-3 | CASSYSWTSGANEQFF
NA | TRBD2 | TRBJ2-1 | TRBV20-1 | CSASSGGVWNEQFF
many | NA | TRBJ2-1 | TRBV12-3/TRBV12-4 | CASSRPGTGDNEQFF
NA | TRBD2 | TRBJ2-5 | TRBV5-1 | CATAGEGPQETQYF
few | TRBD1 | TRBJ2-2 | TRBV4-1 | CASSHPMGGQGMSGELFF
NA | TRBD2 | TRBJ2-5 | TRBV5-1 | CASSSLATETQYF
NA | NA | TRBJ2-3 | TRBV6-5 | CASSYSTGVPDTQYF
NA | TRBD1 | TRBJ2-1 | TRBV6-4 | CASSKDRVENEQFF
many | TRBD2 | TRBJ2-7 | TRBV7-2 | CASSFSSEAGGYEQYF